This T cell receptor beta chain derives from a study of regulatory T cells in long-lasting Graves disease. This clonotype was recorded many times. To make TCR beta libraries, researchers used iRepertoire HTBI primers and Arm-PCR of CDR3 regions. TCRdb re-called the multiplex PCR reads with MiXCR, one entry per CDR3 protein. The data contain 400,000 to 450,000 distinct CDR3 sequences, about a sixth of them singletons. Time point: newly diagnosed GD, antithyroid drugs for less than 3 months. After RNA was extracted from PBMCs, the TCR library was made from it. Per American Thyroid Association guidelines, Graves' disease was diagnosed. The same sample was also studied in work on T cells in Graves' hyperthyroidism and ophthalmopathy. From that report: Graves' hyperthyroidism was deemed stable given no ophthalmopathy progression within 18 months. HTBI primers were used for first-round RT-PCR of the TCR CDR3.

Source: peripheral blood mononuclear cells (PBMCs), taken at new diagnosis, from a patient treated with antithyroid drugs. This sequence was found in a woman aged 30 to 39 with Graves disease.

The chain's CDR3 is CASSSVSGNTDTQYF. The DNA of the CDR3 is TGTGCCAGCAGCTCCGTTAGCGGGAACACAGATACGCAGTATTTT. The V call is TRBV5-5, the J call TRBJ2-3; TRBD2 matches at 8 bases. This CDR3 spans 15 amino acids. Germline assignment: CDR1 SGHKS and CDR2 YYEKEE (reference sequence). The J segment lost 2 bases and the V segment lost 3 bases, leaving 5 bases of the junction unmatched.